These 9 T cell receptor beta chains came from one sample sequenced in a study of blood T cell repertoires in COVID-19 (dated by TCRdb to the early 2020s). Preparation of the library involved the immunoSEQ multiplex PCR assay. TCRdb took this table from immuneACCESS and kept in-frame rearrangements with V and J called. Such tables lack part of the clones; where checked against another copy, unresolved V genes explain under half of the gap, and the rest is unexplained. The table for this sample lists roughly 80,000 clones; nearly 85% of them were counted only once. The ten largest clones add up to roughly 32% of the sample. Sequencing was performed on peripheral blood. All receptors come from a woman aged 80 or over with acute or convalescent COVID-19.

The chain uses TRBV6-2 or TRBV6-3 and TRBJ2-5, with a tentative D call TRBD2 (5 bases). The CDR3 runs to 14 residues. Germline V CDR1 and CDR2: MNHEY, SVGEGT. V was shortened by 6 bases and J by 1 base, with 12 bases between the two germline ends. The CDR3 loop reads CASSPGAGQETQYF. The CDR3 region has the DNA TGTGCCAGCAGCCCCGGCGCGGGCCAAGAGACCCAGTACTTC.

This sequence joins TRBV4-2 and TRBJ1-2, with TRBD1 identical over 9 bases. The V segment lost 1 base and the J segment 7 bases; nucleotides outside the gene matches: 4. The length of the CDR3 is 14 residues. Per germline, CDR1 LGHNA and CDR2 YNFKEQ. Here the CDR3 DNA reads TGTGCCAGCAGCCAAGCCCCGGGACAGGGTGGCTACACCTTC. Translating gives CASSQAPGQGGYTF.

This chain connects TRBV25-1 to TRBJ1-1; no reliable D call. The V gene lost 1 base and the J gene lost 3 bases, with 9 bases spanning the gap. CDR3 length equals 14 residues. Germline CDR1 is MGHDK and CDR2 is SYGVNS. CDR3 in amino acids: CASSESSGDTEAFF. In DNA, the CDR3 is TGTGCCAGCAGTGAATCATCGGGAGACACTGAAGCTTTCTTT.

The J gene is TRBJ1-5, the V gene TRBV6-1; 8 bases align to TRBD1. This CDR3 contains 14 residues. CDR1 MNHNS and CDR2 SASEGT come from the germline V gene. After removal of 2 bases from V and 7 bases from J, the junction contained 4 bases not matched to a gene. The CDR3 reads CASSEQGAGQPQHF. CDR3 in DNA: TGTGCCAGCAGTGAACAGGGGGCAGGACAGCCCCAGCATTTT.

This clone has a handful of counts. The chain joins TRBV6-5 to TRBJ2-2; D is possibly TRBD1 (6 bases). CDR3 size: 14 residues. V was trimmed by 5 bases and J by 7 bases, leaving 14 bases between them. Germline CDR1 and CDR2: MNHEY and SVGAGI. DNA of the CDR3: TGTGCCAGCAGTCTAAACAGGGATGTCGGGGAGCTGTTTTTT. This encodes CASSLNRDVGELFF.

This chain uses TRBV29-1 with TRBJ2-5; TRBD2 might be the D (5 bases). V shed 7 bases and J shed 6 bases, with 12 bases lying between them. Germline V gene lookup returns CDR1 SQVTM and CDR2 ANQGSEA. The CDR3 is 11 amino acids. CDR3 nucleotides: TGCAGCGAGAGGGCCGGGAAGACCCAGTACTTC. It codes for CSERAGKTQYF.

V and J are TRBV12-3 or TRBV12-4 and TRBJ2-6; D ambiguous. The length of the CDR3 is 13 residues. V was trimmed by 3 bases and J by 3 bases, leaving 3 bases between them. The CDR3 coding sequence is TGTGCCAGCAGTTTCCGTGGGGCCAACGTCCTGACTTTC. Translation gives CASSFRGANVLTF.

This clone was picked up a small number of times. The chain has TRBV18 and TRBJ2-7; TRBD2 aligns across 9 bases. J lost 6 bases, V lost 4 bases, and 10 bases had no gene match. The V gene's germline CDR1 is KGHSH and CDR2 LQKENI. This CDR3 has 15 amino acids. The CDR3 loop is CASSLLAGRSGEQYF. CDR3 in DNA: TGTGCCAGCTCACTCCTAGCGGGGAGAAGTGGCGAGCAGTACTTC. Filled out from reference TRBV18 and TRBJ2-7, the complete variable domain reads NAGVMQNPRHLVRRRGQEARLRCSPMKGHSHVYWYRQLPEEGLKFMVYLQKENIIDESGMPKERFSAEFPKEGPSILRIQQVVRGDSAAYFCASSLLAGRSGEQYFGPGTRLTVT.

The chain combines TRBV27 with TRBJ2-3; TRBD2 agrees at 8 bases. The CDR3 sequence is 16 residues long. The germline V gene has CDR1 MNHEY and CDR2 SMNVEV (reference sequence). V lost 6 bases and J lost 3; bases outside the gene matches: 11. The CDR3 DNA follows: TGTGCCAGCAGATCACTAGCGGTTCTCAAAACAGATACGCAGTATTTT. Protein: CASRSLAVLKTDTQYF.